This TCR beta chain stems from a study of T cell responses to AZD1222 COVID-19 vaccine. Clones were sequenced by immunoSEQ multiplex PCR, and TCRdb holds only the in-frame ones, with some missing. The data show about 92,000 clones, with under 95% seen just once and 22% held by the top ten. V was trimmed by 3 bases and J by 4 bases, leaving 9 bases between them. CDR3 length equals 13 residues. The germline CDR1 and CDR2 sequences are LGHDT and YNNKEL (reference sequence). This sequence originates from an adult in good health. Material: peripheral blood, obtained on day 0 of AZD1222 vaccination. The rearrangement links TRBV3-1 (or the pseudogene TRBV3-2) to TRBJ1-1; a weak D match, TRBD1 (6 bases). The CDR3 DNA is TGTGCCAGCAGCCAGAGGGGGGTCACTGAAGCTTTCTTT. Its translation: CASSQRGVTEAFF.